Shown below are 23 T cell receptor beta chains from a single sample sequenced in a study of T cell responses to AZD1222 COVID-19 vaccine. The repertoire was sequenced with immunoSEQ multiplex PCR; TCRdb's copy has only in-frame clones and lacks some. The repertoire includes 80,000 or so clones, 92% of them detected once, and around 5.1% sits in the top ten. Here the sequenced sample was peripheral blood, taken 28 days after the second AZD1222 dose. The receptors were gathered from an adult who received the AZD1222 COVID-19 vaccine.

The chain carries TRBV30 and TRBJ1-5, with 8 bases aligning to TRBD1. The CDR3 is made up of 13 amino acids. V was clipped by 3 bases and J by 5 bases; unmatched bases: 3. Per germline, CDR1 GTSNPN and CDR2 SVGIG (reference sequence). The CDR3 nucleotides read TGTGCCTGGAGGGCGGACAGGGATCAGCCCCAGCATTTT. Protein: CAWRADRDQPQHF.

The V call is TRBV7-9, the J call TRBJ2-7; D tentatively fits TRBD1 or TRBD2 (5 bases each). Trimming left V 4 bases short and J 6 bases short, with 7 bases between. Per germline, CDR1 SEHNR and CDR2 FQNEAQ (reference sequence). The CDR3 spans 11 residues. CDR3 residues: CASSSGPEQYF. CDR3 DNA sequence: TGTGCCAGCAGCTCGGGGCCCGAGCAGTACTTC.

This clone was seen only once. V is TRBV24-1 and J is TRBJ2-1; 7 bases are shared with TRBD1. Trimming at V came to 3 bases and at J to 3 bases, leaving 7 bases not matched to a gene. The length of the CDR3 is 16 residues. Germline V lookup: CDR1 KGHDR, CDR2 SFDVKD. The CDR3 reads CATSDPTGANYNEQFF. CDR3 sequence (DNA): TGTGCCACCAGTGATCCCACAGGGGCTAACTACAATGAGCAGTTCTTC.

The CDR3 DNA sequence: TGTGCCAGCAGCCCGCCCAAGAGAACGATCGAAGCTTTCTTT. It encodes CASSPPKRTIEAFF. The J gene is TRBJ1-1, the V gene TRBV7-9; D remains ambiguous. This CDR3 contains 14 residues. The germline gives CDR1 SEHNR, CDR2 FQNEAQ (reference sequence). V was shortened by 5 bases and J by 8 bases, with 18 bases between the two germline ends.

Comment on this clone: The junction departs from germline at one end; a sequencing error may be responsible. V usage is TRBV15 and J usage is TRBJ2-7; TRBD1 is a possible D gene (6 bases). The CDR3 sequence is 14 residues long. Germline V gene lookup returns CDR1 LNHNV and CDR2 YYDKDF (reference sequence). CDR3 amino acids: CATGRDRGSYEQYF. The DNA of the CDR3 is TGTGCCACCGGCAGAGATAGGGGGTCCTACGAGCAGTACTTC.

The J gene is TRBJ2-3, the V gene TRBV7-9; D might be TRBD2 (6 bases). The CDR3 sequence is 14 residues long. Trimming left V 1 base short and J 5 bases short, with 10 bases between. Per germline, CDR1 SEHNR and CDR2 FQNEAQ (reference sequence). The CDR3 region is CASSLGLAIDTQYF. CDR3 nucleotide sequence: TGTGCCAGCAGCTTAGGGCTAGCGATAGATACGCAGTATTTT.

The V and J genes are TRBV14 and TRBJ1-2, with D hard to call. V was pared by 1 base and J by 8 bases, with 14 bases between. The CDR3 totals 14 residues. The germline V gene has CDR1 SGHDN and CDR2 FVKESK. The DNA of the CDR3 is TGTGCCAGCAGCCAAGTTGGCCGCAGATACGGCTACACCTTC. It codes for CASSQVGRRYGYTF. The whole variable domain, remainder taken from reference TRBV14 and TRBJ1-2, is EAGVTQFPSHSVIEKGQTVTLRCDPISGHDNLYWYRRVMGKEIKFLLHFVKESKQDESGMPNNRFLAERTGGTYSTLKVQPAELEDSGVYFCASSQVGRRYGYTFGSGTRLTVV.

This clone showed up just a few times. The rearrangement links TRBV12-3 or TRBV12-4 to TRBJ1-2; maybe TRBD1 (5 bases). The CDR3 is 13 residues long. Trimming stripped 2 bases from V and 8 bases from J, with 12 bases between. In DNA form, the CDR3 reads TGTGCCAGCAGTTTATCCAGGGCTGGGGGCTACACCTTC. Protein product: CASSLSRAGGYTF.

This clone was seen a single time. V is TRBV28 and J is TRBJ1-1; TRBD1 is a possible D gene (6 bases). Germline values: CDR1 MDHEN, CDR2 SYDVKM. The V end was cut by 8 bases, the J end by 6 bases, with 22 bases between. The CDR3 covers 15 residues. CDR3 residues: CASWGYTGLDAEAFF. DNA for the CDR3: TGTGCCAGCTGGGGATACACAGGGCTGGATGCTGAAGCTTTCTTT. Looking up the rest from reference TRBV28 and TRBJ1-1 gives the full variable domain: DVKVTQSSRYLVKRTGEKVFLECVQDMDHENMFWYRQDPGLGLRLIYFSYDVKMKEKGDIPEGYSVSREKKERFSLILESASTNQTSMYLCASWGYTGLDAEAFFGQGTRLTVV.

J is TRBJ1-1 and V is TRBV14, with 8 bases fitting TRBD1. Germline CDR1 SGHDN, CDR2 FVKESK. This CDR3 contains 15 residues. The trim removed 4 bases at V and 4 bases at J, leaving 8 bases unmatched. CDR3 sequence reads: CASSPRTGLFTEAFF. Here the CDR3 DNA reads TGTGCCAGCAGCCCTAGGACAGGGTTGTTCACTGAAGCTTTCTTT.

This chain joins TRBV5-1 and TRBJ2-1; D unresolved. The CDR3 is made up of 16 amino acids. V lost 1 base, J lost 6 bases, and 17 bases lay in between. From germline, CDR1 is SGHRS and CDR2 YFSETQ. CDR3: CASSLYLGSTGNEQFF. In DNA form, the CDR3 reads TGCGCCAGCAGCTTGTATCTCGGGTCGACCGGCAATGAGCAGTTCTTC. The entire variable domain, with the rest obtained from reference TRBV5-1 and TRBJ2-1, is as follows: KAGVTQTPRYLIKTRGQQVTLSCSPISGHRSVSWYQQTPGQGLQFLFEYFSETQRNKGNFPGRFSGRQFSNSRSEMNVSTLELGDSALYLCASSLYLGSTGNEQFFGPGTRLTVL.

The V and J genes are TRBV24-1 and TRBJ1-2, with D hard to call. Trimming stripped 1 base from V and 3 bases from J, with 2 bases between. The CDR3 runs 12 residues. Germline lookup yields CDR1 KGHDR and CDR2 SFDVKD. The DNA for the CDR3 is TGTGCCACCAGTGATTTCGACTATGGCTACACCTTC. Protein: CATSDFDYGYTF.

The V and J genes are TRBV25-1 and TRBJ1-2; no clear D gene. V was shortened by 6 bases and J by 1 base, with 12 bases between the two germline ends. The CDR3 runs to 14 residues. CDR1 is MGHDK, CDR2 SYGVNS, per germline. CDR3 sequence (DNA): TGTGCCAGCAGACCGGACGGAGATAACTATGGCTACACCTTC. Protein product: CASRPDGDNYGYTF.

The chain combines TRBV7-9 with TRBJ1-3, with D perhaps matching TRBD1 (6 bases). Trimming pared 5 bases from V and 0 bases from J, leaving 11 bases between. Germline assignment: CDR1 SEHNR and CDR2 FQNEAQ (reference sequence). The CDR3 has 15 amino acids. The CDR3 bases are TGTGCCAGCAGCCTAGGGGGTATCTCTGGAAACACCATATATTTT. Encoded protein: CASSLGGISGNTIYF. Based on the CDR3 plus reference TRBV7-9 and TRBJ1-3, the full variable domain is DTGVSQNPRHKITKRGQNVTFRCDPISEHNRLYWYRQTLGQGPEFLTYFQNEAQLEKSRLLSDRFSAERPKGSFSTLEIQRTEQGDSAMYLCASSLGGISGNTIYFGEGSWLTVV.

The genes are TRBV12-3 or TRBV12-4 and TRBJ1-4; D is undetermined. Between the trimmed V and J ends, which lost 6 bases and 11 bases, there was a span of 16 bases. This CDR3 comprises 13 residues. The CDR3 loop reads CASSLITREKLFF. The DNA for the CDR3 is TGTGCCAGCAGCCTAATAACAAGGGAGAAACTGTTTTTT.

The chain combines TRBV30 with TRBJ1-2; D might be TRBD1 (5 bases). Trimming stripped 6 bases from V and 4 bases from J, with 15 bases between. This CDR3 is built from 13 residues. Germline CDR1 reads GTSNPN; CDR2 reads SVGIG (reference sequence). CDR3 bases: TGTGCCTGTAGGGGTGACCTATTCTATGGCTACACCTTC. Translated: CACRGDLFYGYTF. The complete variable domain, with remaining parts taken from reference TRBV30 and TRBJ1-2, reads SQTIHQWPATLVQPVGSPLSLECTVEGTSNPNLYWYRQAAGRGLQLLFYSVGIGQISSEVPQNLSASRPQDRQFILSSKKLLLSDSGFYLCACRGDLFYGYTFGSGTRLTVV.

This chain uses TRBV6-6 with TRBJ1-5; TRBD1 matches at 8 bases. The V gene end was trimmed by 5 bases and the J gene end by 1 base; junction bases not matched to a gene: 10. This CDR3 comprises 17 residues. Germline V CDR1 and CDR2: MNHNY, SVGAGI (reference sequence). As DNA, the CDR3 is TGTGCCAGCAGTCAGGGGGCAGGGGTTCCGAGCAATCAGCCCCAGCATTTT. Translated: CASSQGAGVPSNQPQHF.

CDR3 loop: CATSSPVHQPQHF. The DNA for the CDR3 is TGTGCCACCAGCTCTCCGGTTCATCAGCCCCAGCATTTT. J is TRBJ1-5 and V is TRBV24-1; D uncertain. Germline assignment: CDR1 KGHDR and CDR2 SFDVKD. Trimming removed 7 bases at V and 5 bases at J, with 11 bases between. CDR3 length equals 13 residues.

The V call is TRBV28, the J call TRBJ2-1; TRBD2 might be the D (5 bases). This CDR3 spans 16 amino acids. CDR1 and CDR2 (germline): MDHEN, SYDVKM. V was clipped by 1 base and J by 9 bases, with 19 bases between them. CDR3 DNA sequence: TGTGCCAGCAGTTTATTTGGACTTAGCTCCCCCGGTGAGCAGTTCTTC. Translation: CASSLFGLSSPGEQFF. Using reference TRBV28 and TRBJ2-1 for the parts outside the CDR3, the full variable domain is DVKVTQSSRYLVKRTGEKVFLECVQDMDHENMFWYRQDPGLGLRLIYFSYDVKMKEKGDIPEGYSVSREKKERFSLILESASTNQTSMYLCASSLFGLSSPGEQFFGPGTRLTVL.

The sample holds one count of this clone. This chain uses TRBV20-1 with TRBJ2-1, with D possibly being TRBD1 or TRBD2 (5 bases each). V was shortened by 3 bases and J by 4 bases, with 13 bases between the two germline ends. CDR3 length: 14 residues. Germline CDR1 reads DFQATT; CDR2 reads SNEGSKA (reference sequence). The CDR3 spells CSASWGSRYNEQFF. The CDR3 DNA is TGCAGTGCTAGTTGGGGGAGTAGGTACAATGAGCAGTTCTTC.

V gene TRBV6-5 combines with J gene TRBJ2-7; TRBD2 matches at 7 bases. The CDR3 length is 14 residues. The V and J ends lost 6 bases and 7 bases, in that order; junction bases with no gene match: 12. CDR1 is MNHEY, CDR2 SVGAGI, per germline. Here the CDR3 reads CASSFSGPSREQYF. The CDR3 DNA reads TGTGCCAGCAGCTTTAGCGGGCCCTCTCGGGAGCAGTACTTC.

The rearrangement joins TRBV25-1 to TRBJ1-1; 7 bases are a match to TRBD1. CDR1 is MGHDK and CDR2 is SYGVNS in the germline V gene. The CDR3 is 14 amino acids. V trimming: 5 bases; J trimming: 4 bases; junction bases outside the gene matches: 7. CDR3 in amino acids: CASSQTGYGTEAFF. The CDR3 coding sequence is TGTGCCAGCAGTCAGACAGGGTACGGCACTGAAGCTTTCTTT.

V usage is TRBV5-6 and J usage is TRBJ1-2; weak D call: TRBD1 (5 bases). Looked up from germline, CDR1 is SGHDT and CDR2 is YYEEEE. V was cut by 4 bases and J by 8 bases, with 27 bases left in between. The CDR3 covers 17 residues. The CDR3 protein is CASSLVRTPLRRDGYTF. CDR3 coding DNA: TGTGCCAGCAGCCTAGTCCGGACTCCGTTAAGGAGGGACGGCTACACCTTC.